A single sample gave rise to the 20 T cell receptor beta chains below, sequenced in a study. The assay was immunoSEQ multiplex PCR, and TCRdb's table has in-frame clones only and misses some. The sample has about 68,000 clones; around 95% are singletons. What was sequenced was PBMCs. The receptors here all came from a man between 40 and 49 years old with rheumatoid arthritis.

This chain uses TRBV6-5 with TRBJ1-1; TRBD1 matches 10 bases. V gave up 5 bases and J gave up 1 base; unmatched junction bases: 4. Germline-derived CDR1 and CDR2 are MNHEY and SVGAGI. This CDR3 is built from 15 residues. CDR3 nucleotide sequence: TGTGCCAGCAGTCCCAGACAGGGGGCGAACACTGAAGCTTTCTTT. Residues: CASSPRQGANTEAFF.

V gene TRBV6-5 combines with J gene TRBJ1-5; D is perhaps TRBD1 (5 bases). The V gene's germline CDR1 is MNHEY and CDR2 SVGAGI. The CDR3 loop spans 15 amino acids. V lost 4 bases, J lost 3 bases, and 13 bases lay in between. The CDR3 spells CASSSTGDANQPQHF. Written as DNA, the CDR3 is TGTGCCAGCAGTTCCACAGGTGATGCCAATCAGCCCCAGCATTTT.

The rearrangement uses TRBV4-2 and TRBJ2-7, with a possible D match to TRBD2 (6 bases). V was clipped by 0 bases and J by 6 bases, with 9 bases between them. The CDR3 loop spans 13 amino acids. The germline V gene has CDR1 LGHNA and CDR2 YNFKEQ. CDR3 nucleotides: TGTGCCAGCAGCCAAGATGGGAGGATCGAGCAGTACTTC. Its translation: CASSQDGRIEQYF.

J is TRBJ1-3 and V is TRBV9; the D is unclear. The V gene's germline CDR1 is SGDLS and CDR2 YYNGEE. CDR3 length: 12 amino acids. Trimming cost V 2 bases and J 4 bases, with 4 bases left between them. The chain's CDR3 is CASSVTGNTIYF. The DNA of the CDR3 is TGTGCCAGCAGCGTCACCGGAAACACCATATATTTT.

The rearrangement links TRBV6-6 to TRBJ1-1; possibly TRBD1 for D (6 bases). CDR1 and CDR2 (germline): MNHNY, SVGAGI (reference sequence). Trimming shortened V by 11 bases and J by 4 bases, and 23 bases separated the two germline ends. CDR3 length: 15 amino acids. This CDR3 reads CAGCRGGEGGTEAFF. The CDR3, as DNA: TGTGCCGGATGCCGGGGCGGGGAAGGGGGCACTGAAGCTTTCTTT.

The CDR3 bases are TGTGCCAGCAGCCGGGACAGGCGGTACACAGATACGCAGTATTTT. It codes for CASSRDRRYTDTQYF. This chain links TRBV7-2 with TRBJ2-3; 8 bases map to TRBD1. The CDR3 contains 15 residues. Germline V gives CDR1 SGHTA, CDR2 FQGNSA. V lost 5 bases to trimming and J lost 2 bases; unmatched junction nucleotides: 6.

This clone has just one count. This sequence joins TRBV20-1 and TRBJ1-6; D gene uncertain. Trimming removed 3 bases at V and 6 bases at J, with 15 bases between. The CDR3 has 15 residues. Germline V gene sequence: CDR1 DFQATT, CDR2 SNEGSKA (reference sequence). CDR3 in amino acids: CSASFRELLNSPLHF. The CDR3 bases are TGCAGTGCTAGTTTCCGGGAGCTACTTAATTCACCCCTCCACTTT.

This clone was seen a handful of times. This specimen includes other DNA sequences encoding the same CDR3. The rearrangement uses TRBV5-6 and TRBJ1-1, with D unclear. The CDR3 extends over 12 amino acids. Trimming removed 2 bases from V and 5 bases from J, with 7 bases in between. Germline V gene lookup returns CDR1 SGHDT and CDR2 YYEEEE. CDR3 protein: CASSLRGTEAFF. The CDR3 region has the DNA TGTGCCAGCAGCTTAAGAGGTACTGAAGCTTTCTTT.

The chain joins TRBV27 to TRBJ2-5, with D perhaps matching TRBD1 (5 bases). V was shortened by 2 bases and J by 5 bases, with 18 bases between the two germline ends. The germline V gene encodes CDR1 MNHEY and CDR2 SMNVEV (reference sequence). This CDR3 region has 16 residues. The CDR3 DNA sequence: TGTGCCAGCAGTTTACTTTCAGGGATCACCCCCGAGACCCAGTACTTC. It is translated as CASSLLSGITPETQYF.

A single count supports this clone. The chain couples TRBV5-1 to TRBJ1-4; no clear D. The CDR3 consists of 14 residues. V gave up 1 base and J gave up 4 bases, with 8 bases separating them. CDR1 and CDR2 from the germline V gene are SGHRS and YFSETQ. The CDR3 coding sequence is TGCGCCAGCAGCTTGAGGAACAATAATGAAAAACTGTTTTTT. Protein sequence: CASSLRNNNEKLFF.

V gene TRBV25-1 combines with J gene TRBJ1-5; D unresolved. From germline, CDR1 is MGHDK and CDR2 SYGVNS. V gave up 3 bases and J gave up 0 bases, with 6 bases separating them. This CDR3 has 14 amino acids. CDR3 DNA sequence: TGTGCCAGCAGTGAGTATTATAGCAATCAGCCCCAGCATTTT. Protein sequence: CASSEYYSNQPQHF.

This rearrangement joins TRBV6-5 to TRBJ2-3; possible D gene TRBD1, 5 bases. V was pared by 0 bases and J by 8 bases, with 12 bases between. Looked up from germline, CDR1 is MNHEY and CDR2 is SVGAGI. The CDR3 runs to 14 residues. This CDR3 reads CASSYSQGFGTQYF. The CDR3 DNA follows: TGTGCCAGCAGTTACTCCCAGGGCTTTGGTACGCAGTATTTT.

This rearrangement joins TRBV28 to TRBJ1-2, with 9 bases aligning to TRBD1. Germline-derived CDR1 and CDR2 are MDHEN and SYDVKM. This CDR3 region has 16 residues. Trimming removed 5 bases from V and 1 base from J; junction bases left unmatched: 8. The CDR3, as DNA: TGTGCCAGCAGTATGTTGGACAGGGGAGTTAACTATGGCTACACCTTC. Amino acids: CASSMLDRGVNYGYTF.

The CDR3 protein is CASSPYRTGSSYNEQFF. The CDR3 DNA reads TGTGCCAGCAGCCCGTACCGTACAGGGAGCTCCTACAATGAGCAGTTCTTC. The rearrangement uses TRBV14 and TRBJ2-1; D might be TRBD1 (6 bases). Trimming removed 4 bases from V and 0 bases from J, with 16 bases in between. The CDR3 consists of 17 residues. The V gene's germline CDR1 is SGHDN and CDR2 FVKESK.

This rearrangement joins TRBV12-3 or TRBV12-4 to TRBJ1-2, with D possibly being TRBD1 (5 bases). V lost 3 bases, J lost 4 bases, and 9 bases lay in between. The length of the CDR3 is 13 residues. CDR3 sequence reads: CASSLQGFYGYTF. DNA of the CDR3: TGTGCCAGCAGTTTGCAGGGCTTCTATGGCTACACCTTC.

The chain employs TRBV19 and TRBJ2-1; 16 nucleotides match TRBD2. The junction had 14 bases not matched to a gene; V was cut back by 6 bases and J by 6 bases. The CDR3 spans 19 residues. Germline lookup yields CDR1 LNHDA and CDR2 SQIVND (reference sequence). The CDR3, as DNA: TGTGCCAGTAGGAGAGCACAGGGGGGACTAGCGGGAGGGCGCAATGAGCAGTTCTTC. It specifies CASRRAQGGLAGGRNEQFF.

This chain uses TRBV3-1 (or the pseudogene TRBV3-2) with TRBJ2-1, with D unclear. Trimming pared 3 bases from V and 2 bases from J, leaving 5 bases between. CDR1 LGHDT and CDR2 YNNKEL come from the germline V gene (reference sequence). The CDR3 totals 13 residues. CDR3 nucleotides: TGTGCCAGCAGCCATCTAACCTACAATGAGCAGTTCTTC. Translated, it gives CASSHLTYNEQFF.

The chain uses TRBV12-5 and TRBJ2-1; 11 nucleotides line up with TRBD2. This CDR3 contains 15 residues. V was pared by 8 bases and J by 8 bases, with 11 bases of the junction left unmatched. CDR1 and CDR2 (germline): LGHNT, FRNRAP. In DNA, the CDR3 is TGTGCTAGTTCGACCGTAGCGGGAGGGCCTTATGAGCAGTTCTTC. Amino acids: CASSTVAGGPYEQFF.

V and J are TRBV28 and TRBJ2-1; 9 positions match TRBD1. Trimming at V came to 3 bases and at J to 2 bases, leaving 2 bases not matched to a gene. Per germline, CDR1 MDHEN and CDR2 SYDVKM. The CDR3 spans 15 residues. CDR3 bases: TGTGCCAGCAGTTTGCGGACAGGGGCCTACAATGAGCAGTTCTTC. Its translation: CASSLRTGAYNEQFF.

The chain uses TRBV7-9 and TRBJ1-4; 9 bases line up with TRBD1. Germline values: CDR1 SEHNR, CDR2 FQNEAQ (reference sequence). The CDR3 loop spans 15 amino acids. J gave up 6 bases and V 5 bases, and 7 bases lay outside the gene matches. This chain's CDR3 is CASSPRTGEDEKLFF. DNA for the CDR3: TGTGCCAGCAGCCCCCGGACAGGGGAGGATGAAAAACTGTTTTTT.